A single sample is the source of the 17 T cell receptor beta chains below, sequenced in a study of blood T cell repertoires in COVID-19. The repertoire was sequenced with immunoSEQ multiplex PCR; TCRdb's copy has only in-frame clones and lacks some. The sample has some 200,000 clones, 75% to 90% seen once. Sequenced: PBMCs or T cells enriched from blood (not recorded which). The receptors were sampled from a young woman who had recovered from COVID-19.

The rearrangement joins TRBV6-5 to TRBJ2-3; no reliable D call. V lost 8 bases and J lost 2, with 8 bases in between. The CDR3 length is 12 residues. CDR1 is MNHEY, CDR2 SVGAGI, per germline. The CDR3 sequence is CASSVSTDTQYF. As DNA, the CDR3 is TGTGCCAGCTCGGTGTCCACAGATACGCAGTATTTT.

The V gene is TRBV5-1, the J gene TRBJ2-1, with 12 bases aligning to TRBD2. This CDR3 comprises 14 residues. From germline, CDR1 is SGHRS and CDR2 YFSETQ. V was pared by 3 bases and J by 7 bases, with 2 bases of the junction left unmatched. The CDR3 DNA is TGCGCCAGCAGCTCAGGGACTAGCGGGAATGAGCAGTTCTTC. Translation: CASSSGTSGNEQFF.

This chain uses TRBV7-6 with TRBJ2-1, with TRBD2 identical over 14 bases. Germline trimming cut 2 bases from V and 6 bases from J; bases unmatched to any gene: 6. Per germline, CDR1 SGHVS and CDR2 FNYEAQ. The CDR3 has 17 amino acids. The CDR3 is CASSLRGTSGSPNEQFF. In nucleotides, the CDR3 is TGTGCCAGCAGCTTACGAGGGACTAGCGGGAGCCCCAATGAGCAGTTCTTC.

The chain has TRBV6-2 or TRBV6-3 and TRBJ2-1, with unresolved D. V lost 4 bases to trimming and J lost 3 bases, with 4 bases between them. The CDR3 has 12 amino acids. Germline CDR1 and CDR2: MNHEY and SVGEGT. The CDR3 nucleotides read TGTGCCAGCAGTTTTCGCTACAATGAGCAGTTCTTC. This sequence encodes CASSFRYNEQFF.

This clone appeared many times. The rearrangement uses TRBV4-1 and TRBJ1-3; 7 nucleotides match TRBD1. This CDR3 region has 16 residues. In germline, CDR1 is MGHRA, CDR2 YSYEKL. Trimming at V came to 3 bases and at J to 0 bases, leaving 5 bases not matched to a gene. The CDR3 coding sequence is TGCGCCAGCAGCCACTCCGGGACAGCCTCTGGAAACACCATATATTTT. It encodes CASSHSGTASGNTIYF.

The chain is built from TRBV2 and TRBJ2-1, with D perhaps matching TRBD1 (5 bases). Germline CDR1 reads SNHLY; CDR2 reads FYNNEI. Trimming took off 3 bases at V and 5 bases at J, with 17 bases between the two ends. The CDR3 spans 16 residues. CDR3 bases: TGTGCCAGCAGTGAGTTAGGCAGGGCGATCCACAATGAGCAGTTCTTC. This codes for CASSELGRAIHNEQFF.

The chain has TRBV5-1 and TRBJ2-7; 9 bases line up with TRBD2. Trimming took 1 base from V and 3 from J; bases not matched to a gene: 17. This CDR3 spans 19 amino acids. The germline CDR1 and CDR2 sequences are SGHRS and YFSETQ. The CDR3 is CASSLTGGFSGSVLYEQYF. CDR3 sequence (DNA): TGCGCCAGCAGCTTGACGGGGGGGTTTAGCGGGAGCGTTCTCTACGAGCAGTACTTC.

The chain uses TRBV7-9 and TRBJ2-7; D not certain. Per germline, CDR1 SEHNR and CDR2 FQNEAQ (reference sequence). This CDR3 has 14 amino acids. Trimming removed 8 bases at V and 2 bases at J, with 16 bases between. CDR3 loop: CASVSVGLPYEQYF. As DNA, the CDR3 is TGTGCCAGCGTGAGCGTCGGCCTACCCTACGAGCAGTACTTC.

The chain employs TRBV28 and TRBJ2-7; 7 nucleotides align to TRBD2. Germline V CDR1 and CDR2: MDHEN, SYDVKM. The CDR3 is 13 amino acids. J gave up 6 bases and V 3 bases, and 5 bases lay outside the gene matches. DNA of the CDR3: TGTGCCAGCAGTTTGGTCATAGCGGGCGAGCAGTACTTC. It specifies CASSLVIAGEQYF.

This chain joins TRBV6-5 and TRBJ2-2, with D uncertain. The germline V gene has CDR1 MNHEY and CDR2 SVGAGI. V lost 6 bases, J lost 8 bases, and 7 bases lay in between. The length of the CDR3 is 11 residues. The CDR3 spells CASRELGELFF. CDR3 in DNA: TGTGCCAGCAGGGAGTTGGGGGAGCTGTTTTTT.

The V gene is TRBV5-4, the J gene TRBJ1-2; no firm D call. Germline-derived CDR1 and CDR2 are SGHNT and YYREEE (reference sequence). The V gene lost 0 bases and the J gene lost 5 bases, with 14 bases spanning the gap. The CDR3 has 15 residues. The chain's CDR3 is CASSLDPGSGYGYTF. CDR3 bases: TGTGCCAGCAGCTTGGACCCAGGTTCGGGATATGGCTACACCTTC.

CDR3 sequence: CASRDRTYTDTQYF. The CDR3 DNA reads as TGTGCCAGCAGGGACAGAACTTACACAGATACGCAGTATTTT. The rearrangement joins TRBV2 to TRBJ2-3; D possibly corresponds to TRBD1 (6 bases). This CDR3 spans 14 amino acids. The V and J ends lost 6 bases and 2 bases respectively, with 12 bases between them. Germline V gene data show CDR1 as SNHLY and CDR2 as FYNNEI.

The chain has TRBV27 and TRBJ2-2; tentatively, D is TRBD2 (6 bases). V lost 0 bases, J lost 7 bases, and 6 bases lay in between. The CDR3 is made up of 13 amino acids. CDR1 is MNHEY and CDR2 is SMNVEV in the germline V gene (reference sequence). The CDR3 DNA reads as TGTGCCAGCAGTTTATCGGAGGGCGGGGAGCTGTTTTTT. Translating gives CASSLSEGGELFF.

The V call is TRBV3-1 (or the pseudogene TRBV3-2), the J call TRBJ2-1; 7 bases are a match to TRBD2. V lost 6 bases, J lost 0 bases, and 8 bases stayed unmatched. There are 16 residues in the CDR3. Germline CDR1 LGHDT, CDR2 YNNKEL (reference sequence). The CDR3 DNA is TGTGCCAGCAGTCGGGGGACTACCAGCTCCTACAATGAGCAGTTCTTC. It specifies CASSRGTTSSYNEQFF.

This clone has only one observation. The genes are TRBV18 and TRBJ2-3; D gene unclear. V lost 3 bases, J lost 4 bases, and 11 bases lay in between. Germline loops: CDR1 KGHSH, CDR2 LQKENI. This CDR3 region has 14 residues. CDR3: CASSPTATADTQYF. In nucleotides, the CDR3 is TGTGCCAGCTCACCCACTGCAACGGCAGATACGCAGTATTTT. The whole variable domain, remainder taken from reference TRBV18 and TRBJ2-3, is NAGVMQNPRHLVRRRGQEARLRCSPMKGHSHVYWYRQLPEEGLKFMVYLQKENIIDESGMPKERFSAEFPKEGPSILRIQQVVRGDSAAYFCASSPTATADTQYFGPGTRLTVL.

CDR3: CASSPTGATNEKLFF. The CDR3 nucleotides are TGTGCCAGCAGCCCCACAGGGGCGACTAATGAAAAACTGTTTTTT. This sequence joins TRBV16 and TRBJ1-4, with 7 bases lining up with TRBD1. CDR1 KGHSY and CDR2 FQNENV come from the germline V gene. The length of the CDR3 is 15 residues. V trimming: 4 bases; J trimming: 2 bases; junction bases outside the gene matches: 4.

V usage is TRBV27 and J usage is TRBJ2-7; possible D gene TRBD1, 6 bases. Trimming removed 6 bases from V and 4 bases from J, with 19 bases in between. Germline loops: CDR1 MNHEY, CDR2 SMNVEV (reference sequence). CDR3 length: 15 residues. The CDR3 sequence: CASSPFIGQIYEQYF. The DNA of the CDR3 is TGTGCCAGCAGCCCTTTTATAGGACAGATTTACGAGCAGTACTTC.